Shown below are 17 T cell receptor beta chains from a single sample sequenced in a study of blood T cell repertoires in COVID-19. Libraries were prepared by immunoSEQ multiplex PCR; TCRdb keeps only in-frame clonotypes and omits some of them. The sample comprises tens of thousands of clones, more than 70% of which are singletons, and about 6.7% rests with the top ten. Specimen: peripheral blood. These receptors came from a human donor in a cohort sampled during active COVID-19.

This chain connects TRBV5-4 to TRBJ2-4, with 8 positions matching TRBD1. There are 16 residues in the CDR3. V gave up 4 bases and J gave up 8 bases; unmatched junction bases: 14. Germline V gives CDR1 SGHNT, CDR2 YYREEE (reference sequence). The CDR3 here is CASSPGQGPPFDIQYF. The CDR3 nucleotides are TGTGCCAGCAGCCCAGGACAGGGACCCCCTTTCGACATTCAGTACTTC.

The V call is TRBV5-1, the J call TRBJ1-5, with 10 bases matching TRBD1. The CDR3 extends over 15 amino acids. Trimming cost V 0 bases and J 5 bases; bases outside gene matches: 2. Germline V gives CDR1 SGHRS, CDR2 YFSETQ. The CDR3 bases are TGCGCCAGCAGCTTGGGGACAGGGGGGTATCAGCCCCAGCATTTT. Its translation: CASSLGTGGYQPQHF. Using reference TRBV5-1 and TRBJ1-5 for the parts outside the CDR3, the full variable domain is KAGVTQTPRYLIKTRGQQVTLSCSPISGHRSVSWYQQTPGQGLQFLFEYFSETQRNKGNFPGRFSGRQFSNSRSEMNVSTLELGDSALYLCASSLGTGGYQPQHFGDGTRLSIL.

This chain links TRBV2 with TRBJ2-1; D perhaps matches TRBD1 (5 bases). V lost 8 bases and J 2 bases, leaving 10 bases between the germline ends. There are 13 residues in the CDR3. The germline V gene has CDR1 SNHLY and CDR2 FYNNEI. CDR3 nucleotide sequence: TGTGCCAGCCGTCAGGGCACCTACAATGAGCAGTTCTTC. Amino acid sequence: CASRQGTYNEQFF.

This clone was picked up one time. The gene calls are TRBV19 and TRBJ1-5; a weak D match, TRBD1 (6 bases). The CDR3 is 15 residues long. V lost 6 bases and J lost 0, with 12 bases in between. The germline gives CDR1 LNHDA, CDR2 SQIVND (reference sequence). DNA for the CDR3: TGTGCCAGTAGCCCAACGGACAGTAGCAATCAGCCCCAGCATTTT. Encoded protein: CASSPTDSSNQPQHF.

The chain is built from TRBV7-8 and TRBJ2-2; no clear D gene. The CDR3 contains 14 residues. CDR1 SGHVS and CDR2 FQNEAQ come from the germline V gene. Trimming pared 7 bases from V and 2 bases from J, leaving 11 bases between. The CDR3: CASNPLSNTGELFF. Here the CDR3 DNA reads TGTGCCAGCAACCCCCTAAGCAACACCGGGGAGCTGTTTTTT.

The chain employs TRBV3-1 (or the pseudogene TRBV3-2) and TRBJ2-7; 11 bases match TRBD2. The CDR3 covers 16 residues. Germline V lookup: CDR1 LGHDT, CDR2 YNNKEL (reference sequence). V shed 5 bases and J 6 bases; nucleotides not matched to a gene: 12. CDR3 bases: TGTGCCAGCAGCTCCCTGGGTAGCGGGGGGGCGTCCGAGCAGTACTTC. Translated: CASSSLGSGGASEQYF.

The chain recombines TRBV18 with TRBJ2-1; 9 bases map to TRBD2. V was clipped by 0 bases and J by 12 bases; unmatched bases: 6. In germline, CDR1 is KGHSH, CDR2 LQKENI. The CDR3 spans 14 residues. The CDR3 loop is CASSPPGGGDRQFF. The CDR3 DNA reads TGTGCCAGCTCACCACCGGGCGGGGGGGACCGGCAGTTCTTC. Complete variable domain (other parts from reference TRBV18 and TRBJ2-1): NAGVMQNPRHLVRRRGQEARLRCSPMKGHSHVYWYRQLPEEGLKFMVYLQKENIIDESGMPKERFSAEFPKEGPSILRIQQVVRGDSAAYFCASSPPGGGDRQFFGPGTRLTVL.

This chain joins TRBV10-3 and TRBJ2-3, with 12 bases fitting TRBD2. This CDR3 has 14 residues. V dropped 3 bases and J dropped 6; count of bases not matched to a gene: 1. CDR1 ENHRY and CDR2 SYGVKD come from the germline V gene. CDR3 nucleotides: TGTGCCATCAGTGAACTAGCGGGGGGTGATACGCAGTATTTT. Amino acid sequence: CAISELAGGDTQYF.

This rearrangement joins TRBV7-2 to TRBJ2-3; D possibly corresponds to TRBD1 (6 bases). The V end was cut by 1 base, the J end by 0 bases, with 11 bases between. Germline values: CDR1 SGHTA, CDR2 FQGNSA. The CDR3 covers 16 residues. CDR3 sequence reads: CASSLDRDHSTDTQYF. The CDR3 DNA is TGTGCCAGCAGCTTAGACAGGGATCATAGCACAGATACGCAGTATTTT.

This rearrangement joins TRBV11-3 to TRBJ2-5; a possible D gene is TRBD2 (6 bases). Trimming took off 5 bases at V and 4 bases at J, with 14 bases between the two ends. The CDR3 totals 14 residues. Germline values: CDR1 SGHNT, CDR2 YENEEA. The CDR3 nucleotides read TGTGCCAGCAGCCCCGACGGGGGAAGAGAGACCCAGTACTTC. Protein product: CASSPDGGRETQYF. Drawing the rest from reference TRBV11-3 and TRBJ2-5, the complete variable domain is EAGVVQSPRYKIIEKKQPVAFWCNPISGHNTLYWYLQNLGQGPELLIRYENEEAVDDSQLPKDRFSAERLKGVDSTLKIQPAELGDSAVYLCASSPDGGRETQYFGPGTRLLVL.

This chain connects TRBV30 to TRBJ2-2; 9 bases map to TRBD1. The germline V gene encodes CDR1 GTSNPN and CDR2 SVGIG (reference sequence). This CDR3 comprises 15 residues. V was pared by 4 bases and J by 6 bases, with 9 bases of the junction left unmatched. The CDR3 region is CAWTIPGTGPGELFF. The CDR3 region has the DNA TGTGCCTGGACTATACCTGGGACAGGGCCCGGGGAGCTGTTTTTT. The full variable domain, with the rest looked up from reference TRBV30 and TRBJ2-2, is SQTIHQWPATLVQPVGSPLSLECTVEGTSNPNLYWYRQAAGRGLQLLFYSVGIGQISSEVPQNLSASRPQDRQFILSSKKLLLSDSGFYLCAWTIPGTGPGELFFGEGSRLTVL.

The gene calls are TRBV5-1 and TRBJ1-6; D is unresolved. The V and J ends lost 0 bases and 0 bases respectively, with 10 bases between them. The V gene's germline CDR1 is SGHRS and CDR2 YFSETQ. The CDR3 is 17 amino acids. The CDR3, as DNA: TGCGCCAGCAGCTTGGGGTCACGGAGCTCCTATAATTCACCCCTCCACTTT. It codes for CASSLGSRSSYNSPLHF.

V is TRBV7-6 and J is TRBJ2-2; TRBD2 aligns across 12 bases. There are 20 residues in the CDR3. From germline, CDR1 is SGHVS and CDR2 FNYEAQ. Trimming removed 2 bases from V and 4 bases from J; junction bases left unmatched: 14. The CDR3 coding sequence is TGTGCCAGCAGCTTATATGGGACACTGACTAGCGGGAGAAGCACCGGGGAGCTGTTTTTT. This sequence encodes CASSLYGTLTSGRSTGELFF.

This chain joins TRBV30 and TRBJ2-4; D is uncertain. The CDR3 runs to 14 residues. Trimming shortened V by 0 bases and J by 0 bases, and 6 bases separated the two germline ends. Germline-derived CDR1 and CDR2 are GTSNPN and SVGIG (reference sequence). The CDR3 here is CAWSVHLAKNIQYF. Here the CDR3 DNA reads TGTGCCTGGAGTGTACACCTAGCCAAAAACATTCAGTACTTC. The variable domain in full, with the rest retrieved from reference TRBV30 and TRBJ2-4, is SQTIHQWPATLVQPVGSPLSLECTVEGTSNPNLYWYRQAAGRGLQLLFYSVGIGQISSEVPQNLSASRPQDRQFILSSKKLLLSDSGFYLCAWSVHLAKNIQYFGAGTRLSVL.

The chain has TRBV5-1 and TRBJ2-7, with TRBD2 matching over 11 bases. The ends lost 3 bases at V and 3 bases at J; junction bases unmatched: 14. The V gene's germline CDR1 is SGHRS and CDR2 YFSETQ. The CDR3 totals 18 residues. In nucleotides, the CDR3 is TGCGCCAGCAGCTCACTTCTAGCGGGAGGCGACACCGACTACGAGCAGTACTTC. Protein sequence: CASSSLLAGGDTDYEQYF.

Only a few counts were recorded for this clone. This chain connects TRBV6-5 to TRBJ1-4, with a possible D match to TRBD1 (5 bases). Germline CDR1 MNHEY, CDR2 SVGAGI. The V gene lost 6 bases and the J gene lost 4 bases, with 9 bases spanning the gap. This CDR3 has 13 amino acids. DNA for the CDR3: TGTGCCAGCAGGTTGGGACTTAATGAAAAACTGTTTTTT. This codes for CASRLGLNEKLFF.

This chain uses TRBV24-1 with TRBJ1-5, with TRBD1 identical over 7 bases. CDR1 and CDR2 (germline): KGHDR, SFDVKD. Losses at the gene ends were 3 bases for V and 1 base for J; bases not matched to a gene: 5. The CDR3 has 16 amino acids. The CDR3 loop reads CATSDPGTESNQPQHF. The CDR3 nucleotides read TGTGCCACCAGTGATCCCGGGACAGAGAGCAATCAGCCCCAGCATTTT.